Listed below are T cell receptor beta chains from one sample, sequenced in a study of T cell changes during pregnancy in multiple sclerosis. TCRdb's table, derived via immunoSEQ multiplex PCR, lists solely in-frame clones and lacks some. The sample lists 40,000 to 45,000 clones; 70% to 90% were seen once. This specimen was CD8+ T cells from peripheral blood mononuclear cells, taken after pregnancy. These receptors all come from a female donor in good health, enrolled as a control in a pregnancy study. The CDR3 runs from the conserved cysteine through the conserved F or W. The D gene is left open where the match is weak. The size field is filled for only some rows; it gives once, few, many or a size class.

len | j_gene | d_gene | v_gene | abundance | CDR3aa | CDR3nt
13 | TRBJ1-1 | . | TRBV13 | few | CASSLMGGDQAFF | TGTGCCAGCAGCTTAATGGGAGGTGATCAAGCTTTCTTT
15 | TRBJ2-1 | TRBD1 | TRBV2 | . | CASSDDRGAYNEQFF | TGTGCCAGCAGTGATGACAGGGGGGCCTACAATGAGCAGTTCTTC
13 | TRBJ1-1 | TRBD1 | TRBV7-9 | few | CASSPTGDTEAFF | TGTGCCAGCAGCCCGACAGGGGACACTGAAGCTTTCTTT
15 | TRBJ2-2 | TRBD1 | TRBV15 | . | CATSREQGASGELFF | TGTGCCACCAGCAGAGAACAGGGGGCCTCCGGGGAGCTGTTTTTT
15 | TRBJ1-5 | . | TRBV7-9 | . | CASSPVGVIDQPQHF | TGTGCCAGCAGCCCCGTCGGGGTCATAGATCAGCCCCAGCATTTT
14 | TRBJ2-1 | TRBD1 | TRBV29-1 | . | CSVEGAGGYNEQFF | TGCAGCGTTGAAGGAGCAGGGGGATACAATGAGCAGTTCTTC
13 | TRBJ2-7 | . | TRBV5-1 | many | CASSLKGNNEQYF | TGCGCCAGCAGCTTGAAGGGGAACAACGAGCAGTACTTC
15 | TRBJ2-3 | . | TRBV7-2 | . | CASSARRAGTDTQYF | TGTGCCAGCAGCGCTCGACGCGCGGGCACAGATACGCAGTATTTT
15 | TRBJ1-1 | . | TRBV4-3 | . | CASSQDRRMNTEAFF | TGCGCCAGCAGCCAAGATAGGAGAATGAACACTGAAGCTTTCTTT
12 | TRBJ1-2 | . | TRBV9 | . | CASSEGNYGYTF | TGTGCCAGCAGCGAGGGGAACTATGGCTACACCTTC
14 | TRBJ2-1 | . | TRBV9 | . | CASSPGGAYNEQFF | TGTGCCAGCAGCCCGGGGGGCGCCTACAATGAGCAGTTCTTC
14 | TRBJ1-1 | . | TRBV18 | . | CASSYGEMNTEAFF | TGTGCCAGCTCATACGGAGAAATGAACACTGAAGCTTTCTTT
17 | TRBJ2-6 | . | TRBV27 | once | CASSFFPGNSGANVLTF | TGTGCCAGCAGTTTTTTCCCCGGGAACTCTGGGGCCAACGTCCTGACTTTC
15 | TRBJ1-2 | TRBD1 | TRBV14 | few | CASSQDGRGTYGYTF | TGTGCCAGCAGCCAAGACGGCAGGGGGACCTATGGCTACACCTTC
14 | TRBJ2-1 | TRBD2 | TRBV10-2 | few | CASSDAGGIYEQFF | TGCGCCAGCAGTGACGCGGGGGGGATCTATGAGCAGTTCTTC
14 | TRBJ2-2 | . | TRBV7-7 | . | CASSLGQSTGELFF | TGTGCTAGCAGCTTGGGGCAGTCCACCGGGGAGCTGTTTTTT
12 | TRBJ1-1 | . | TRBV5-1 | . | CASSLGATPAFF | TGCGCCAGCAGCTTAGGGGCAACGCCAGCTTTCTTT
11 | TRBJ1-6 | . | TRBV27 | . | CATGQNSPLHF | TGTGCCACCGGACAGAATTCACCCCTCCACTTT
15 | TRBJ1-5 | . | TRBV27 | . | CASSPWQGYLQPQHF | TGTGCCAGCAGTCCCTGGCAGGGTTATCTTCAGCCCCAGCATTTT
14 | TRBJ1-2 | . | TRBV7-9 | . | CASSLMQASYGYTF | TGTGCCAGCAGCTTAATGCAGGCCTCCTATGGCTACACCTTC
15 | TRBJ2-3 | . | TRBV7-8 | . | CASREGIAGTDTQYF | TGTGCCAGCAGAGAGGGAATAGCGGGCACAGATACGCAGTATTTT
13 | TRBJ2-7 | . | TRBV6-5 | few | CASSYSQTYEQYF | TGTGCCAGCAGTTACTCACAGACCTACGAGCAGTACTTC
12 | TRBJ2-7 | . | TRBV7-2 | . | CASSLGGSEQYF | TGTGCCAGCAGCTTAGGAGGGTCGGAGCAGTACTTC
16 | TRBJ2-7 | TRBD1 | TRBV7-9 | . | CASSRGQGLFEDEQYF | TGTGCCAGCAGCCGGGGACAGGGGTTATTCGAGGACGAGCAGTACTTC
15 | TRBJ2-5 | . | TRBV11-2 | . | CASSLAGFPQETQYF | TGTGCCAGCAGCTTAGCGGGGTTCCCGCAGGAGACCCAGTACTTC
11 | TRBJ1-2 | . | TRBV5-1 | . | CASSSGGGYTF | TGCGCCAGCAGCTCCGGCGGGGGCTACACCTTC
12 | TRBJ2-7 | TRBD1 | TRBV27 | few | CASWDRAYEQYF | TGTGCCAGCTGGGACAGGGCCTACGAGCAGTACTTC
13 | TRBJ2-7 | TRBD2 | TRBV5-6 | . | CASSLGGGYEQYF | TGTGCCAGCAGCTTGGGCGGGGGCTACGAGCAGTACTTC
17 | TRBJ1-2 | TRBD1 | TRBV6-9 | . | CASSPGTGRRVGYGYTF | TGTGCCAGCAGCCCCGGGACAGGGCGGCGGGTAGGCTATGGCTACACCTTC
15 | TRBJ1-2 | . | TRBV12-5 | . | CASMADSLPNYGYTF | TGTGCTAGTATGGCAGACTCTCTGCCTAACTATGGCTACACCTTC
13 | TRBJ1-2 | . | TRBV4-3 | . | CASSQGGGYGYTF | TGCGCCAGCAGCCAAGGAGGGGGCTATGGCTACACCTTC
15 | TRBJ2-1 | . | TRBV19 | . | CASSMGGTSYNEQFF | TGTGCCAGTAGTATGGGCGGGACCTCCTACAATGAGCAGTTCTTC
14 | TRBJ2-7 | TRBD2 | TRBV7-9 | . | CAGGGSGGGYEQYF | TGTGCCGGGGGGGGCAGCGGGGGTGGCTACGAGCAGTACTTC
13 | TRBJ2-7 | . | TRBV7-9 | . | CASSGTGSYEQYF | TGTGCCAGCAGCGGTACAGGGTCCTACGAGCAGTACTTC
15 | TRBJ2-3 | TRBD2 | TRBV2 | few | CASSETSYNTDTQYF | TGTGCCAGCAGTGAGACTAGCTATAACACAGATACGCAGTATTTT
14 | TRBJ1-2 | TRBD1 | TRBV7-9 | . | CASSSGQGESGYTF | TGTGCCAGCAGTTCGGGACAGGGGGAGAGCGGCTACACCTTC
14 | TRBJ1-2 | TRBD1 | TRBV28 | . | CASSPPGGRSGYTF | TGTGCCAGCAGCCCACCAGGGGGGAGGAGTGGCTACACCTTC
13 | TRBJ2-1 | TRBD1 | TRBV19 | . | CASWDSSYNEQFF | TGTGCCAGTTGGGACAGTTCCTACAATGAGCAGTTCTTC
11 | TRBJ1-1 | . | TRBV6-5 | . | CASQGFAEAFF | TGTGCCAGCCAGGGCTTCGCTGAAGCTTTCTTT
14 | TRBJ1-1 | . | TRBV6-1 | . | CASIPTGLYTEAFF | TGTGCCAGCATCCCTACAGGGTTGTACACTGAAGCTTTCTTT
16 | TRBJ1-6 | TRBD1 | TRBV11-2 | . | CASSSPGTDYNSPLHF | TGTGCCAGCAGCTCGCCGGGGACAGATTATAATTCACCCCTCCACTTT
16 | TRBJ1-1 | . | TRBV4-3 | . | CASSQDGYGMNTEAFF | TGCGCCAGCAGCCAAGACGGTTACGGGATGAACACTGAAGCTTTCTTT
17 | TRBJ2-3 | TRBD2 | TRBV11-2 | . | CASSSSGRGGPADTQYF | TGTGCCAGCAGCTCGTCGGGGCGGGGGGGCCCTGCAGATACGCAGTATTTT
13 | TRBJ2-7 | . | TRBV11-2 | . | CASSLESAYEQYF | TGTGCCAGCAGCTTAGAGTCTGCCTACGAGCAGTACTTC
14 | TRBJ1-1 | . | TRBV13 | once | CASSVLTGNTEAFF | TGTGCCAGCAGCGTCCTGACAGGGAACACTGAAGCTTTCTTT
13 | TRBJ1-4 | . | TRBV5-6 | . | CASSQDINEKLFF | TGTGCCAGCAGCCAGGACATTAATGAAAAACTGTTTTTT
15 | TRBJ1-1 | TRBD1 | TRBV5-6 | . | CASSTGTGENTEAFF | TGTGCCAGCTCAACCGGGACAGGGGAGAACACTGAAGCTTTCTTT
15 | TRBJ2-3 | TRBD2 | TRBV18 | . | CASTISAGGTDTQYF | TGTGCCAGCACTATTTCGGCGGGGGGCACAGATACGCAGTATTTT
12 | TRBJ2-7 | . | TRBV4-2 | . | CASSQGGGEQYF | TGTGCCAGCAGCCAAGGGGGCGGCGAGCAGTACTTC
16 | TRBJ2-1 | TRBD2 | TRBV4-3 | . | CASSQELAGGYNEQFF | TGCGCCAGCAGCCAAGAACTAGCGGGGGGGTACAATGAGCAGTTCTTC
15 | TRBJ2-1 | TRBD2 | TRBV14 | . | CASTSGLAGYNEQFF | TGTGCCAGCACCTCGGGACTAGCGGGGTACAATGAGCAGTTCTTC
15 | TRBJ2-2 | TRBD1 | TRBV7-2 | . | CASSRGQGRAGELFF | TGTGCCAGCAGCCGCGGACAGGGGAGGGCCGGGGAGCTGTTTTTT
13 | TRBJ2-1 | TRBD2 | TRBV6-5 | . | CASSRAGNNEQFF | TGTGCCAGCAGCAGAGCGGGGAACAATGAGCAGTTCTTC
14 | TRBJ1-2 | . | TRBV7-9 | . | CASSLGSSNYGYTF | TGTGCCAGCAGCTTAGGCAGTTCTAACTATGGCTACACCTTC
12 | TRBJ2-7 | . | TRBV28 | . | CASSLLSREQYF | TGTGCCAGCAGTTTACTTTCCCGCGAGCAGTACTTC
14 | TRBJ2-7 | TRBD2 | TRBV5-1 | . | CASSLAGGSYEQYF | TGCGCCAGCAGCCTAGCGGGGGGAAGTTACGAGCAGTACTTC
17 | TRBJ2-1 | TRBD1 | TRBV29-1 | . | CSVPVGVGDRGPHNPFF | TGCAGCGTCCCAGTAGGGGTGGGGGACAGGGGGCCCCATAACCCGTTCTTC
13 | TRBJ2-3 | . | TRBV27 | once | CASRGFGTDTQYF | TGTGCCAGCAGAGGCTTCGGGACAGATACGCAGTATTTT
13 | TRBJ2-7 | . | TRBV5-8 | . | CASSLGLTYEQYF | TGTGCCAGCAGCTTGGGTCTTACCTACGAGCAGTACTTC